Below, 30 T cell receptor beta chains from the same sample are listed, as sequenced in a study of CD8 T cells in Susac syndrome. Reverse transcription used roughly 0.45 to 1 ug RNA and random hexamers. Each CDR3 protein gets one entry after TCRdb re-called the immunoSEQ multiplex PCR reads with MiXCR. Seen here are approximately 300,000 distinct CDR3 sequences, about 88% observed once, and the top ten hold approximately 0.18%. The sample comprised CD8+ T cells from PBMCs. The origin of the receptors is a human donor with multiple sclerosis.

This clonotype has a single count. This chain links TRBV30 with TRBJ2-5, with 7 bases matching TRBD2. The V gene's germline CDR1 is GTSNPN and CDR2 SVGIG (reference sequence). Unmatched junction bases numbered 6, after V lost 3 bases and J lost 2 bases. The CDR3 runs 14 residues. CDR3 sequence reads: CAWSGRGGQETQYF. In nucleotides, the CDR3 is TGTGCCTGGAGCGGTCGCGGGGGACAAGAGACCCAGTACTTC.

The J gene is TRBJ1-3, the V gene TRBV14; D perhaps matches TRBD1 (5 bases). Germline V CDR1 and CDR2: SGHDN, FVKESK. The V end lost 0 bases, the J end lost 3 bases, and 15 bases lay between the germline ends. The length of the CDR3 is 17 residues. The CDR3 coding sequence is TGTGCCAGCAGCCAAGAGTTGACATCGGGACTTGGAAACACCATATATTTT. Residues: CASSQELTSGLGNTIYF.

This clonotype was recorded only once. The chain carries TRBV20-1 and TRBJ2-1, with 11 bases lining up with TRBD2. V dropped 0 bases and J dropped 6; count of bases not matched to a gene: 7. Per the germline V gene, CDR1 is DFQATT and CDR2 is SNEGSKA (reference sequence). This CDR3 contains 16 residues. This chain's CDR3 is CSARDGPSGGRNEQFF. DNA for the CDR3: TGCAGTGCTAGAGACGGACCTAGCGGGGGGCGCAATGAGCAGTTCTTC.

This chain joins TRBV7-9 and TRBJ2-1; D unclear. CDR1 is SEHNR, CDR2 FQNEAQ, per germline (reference sequence). With 1 base removed from V and 10 bases from J, the gap between germline ends came to 11 bases. The CDR3 length is 13 residues. The CDR3 loop reads CASSLDPIWEQFF. In DNA form, the CDR3 reads TGTGCCAGCAGCTTAGACCCAATTTGGGAGCAGTTCTTC.

The genes are TRBV4-3 and TRBJ2-1; TRBD1 aligns across 7 bases. The CDR3 is 17 residues long. The ends lost 0 bases at V and 3 bases at J; junction bases unmatched: 8. Per the germline V gene, CDR1 is LGHNA and CDR2 is YSLEER. This CDR3 is CASSQDRGQPHYNEQFF. DNA for the CDR3: TGCGCCAGCAGCCAAGATAGGGGGCAGCCACACTACAATGAGCAGTTCTTC.

V gene TRBV20-1 combines with J gene TRBJ2-7; 9 bases agree with TRBD2. The CDR3 runs 15 residues. V was clipped by 2 bases and J by 0 bases; unmatched bases: 5. CDR1 and CDR2 (germline): DFQATT, SNEGSKA (reference sequence). CDR3 loop: CSARSRTSASYEQYF. The CDR3 DNA is TGCAGTGCTAGATCCAGGACTAGCGCCTCCTACGAGCAGTACTTC.

The rearrangement joins TRBV28 to TRBJ2-2; no firm D call. CDR3 length: 14 residues. Germline lookup yields CDR1 MDHEN and CDR2 SYDVKM. V lost 5 bases and J 7 bases, leaving 14 bases between the germline ends. Written as DNA, the CDR3 is TGTGCCAGCAGTCACCCTGGGGATAACGGGGAGCTGTTTTTT. Its translation: CASSHPGDNGELFF.

This clonotype appeared a single time. The rearrangement links TRBV9 to TRBJ2-1; 7 nucleotides line up with TRBD1. Germline CDR1 is SGDLS and CDR2 is YYNGEE. CDR3 length: 14 residues. Trimming removed 0 bases from V and 8 bases from J; junction bases left unmatched: 5. CDR3 amino acids: CASSVGQGVDEQFF. CDR3 nucleotides: TGTGCCAGCAGCGTAGGACAGGGAGTAGATGAGCAGTTCTTC.

V and J are TRBV2 and TRBJ1-4; 8 nucleotides align to TRBD1. CDR3 size: 16 residues. V lost 5 bases to trimming and J lost 0 bases; unmatched junction nucleotides: 5. Germline CDR1 reads SNHLY; CDR2 reads FYNNEI. The CDR3 reads CASSPKQGATNEKLFF. As DNA, the CDR3 is TGTGCCAGCAGTCCAAAACAGGGGGCAACTAATGAAAAACTGTTTTTT.

CDR3 nucleotide sequence: TGCAGCACCTACGAGTGGGCTGCTGGCTACACCTTC. This gives the protein CSTYEWAAGYTF. The rearrangement uses TRBV29-1 and TRBJ1-2; no clear D. CDR3 size: 12 residues. Trimming cost V 8 bases and J 7 bases, with 17 bases left between them. Germline lookup yields CDR1 SQVTM and CDR2 ANQGSEA.

This rearrangement joins TRBV5-1 to TRBJ2-7; 10 bases agree with TRBD2. Losses at the gene ends were 4 bases for V and 1 base for J; bases not matched to a gene: 8. This CDR3 comprises 16 residues. CDR1 SGHRS and CDR2 YFSETQ come from the germline V gene. CDR3 sequence (DNA): TGCGCCAGCAGCCTCCCGAGCGGGAGGGCTTCCTACGAGCAGTACTTC. Its translation is CASSLPSGRASYEQYF.

V usage is TRBV5-1 and J usage is TRBJ1-1; D is undetermined. This CDR3 is 15 amino acids long. V was pared by 3 bases and J by 1 base, with 13 bases between. Germline V gene data show CDR1 as SGHRS and CDR2 as YFSETQ. The CDR3 sequence is CASSSAFRRNTEAFF. The CDR3 nucleotides are TGCGCCAGCAGCTCTGCATTCAGGAGGAACACTGAAGCTTTCTTT.

This clonotype was picked up one time. The rearrangement joins TRBV7-9 to TRBJ2-1; tentative D call: TRBD2 (5 bases). Germline V CDR1 and CDR2: SEHNR, FQNEAQ (reference sequence). Trimming took 3 bases from V and 4 from J, leaving 13 bases between them. This CDR3 has 15 residues. DNA of the CDR3: TGTGCCAGCAGCTTCGATGGGAGCGGTTACAATGAGCAGTTCTTC. This codes for CASSFDGSGYNEQFF.

The rearrangement uses TRBV7-2 and TRBJ2-1; 7 positions agree with TRBD1. Germline loops: CDR1 SGHTA, CDR2 FQGNSA. Trimming removed 5 bases from V and 5 bases from J; junction bases left unmatched: 6. There are 14 residues in the CDR3. CDR3: CASSTRQGHNEQFF. CDR3 in DNA: TGTGCCAGCAGCACTAGACAGGGTCACAATGAGCAGTTCTTC.

The chain carries TRBV9 and TRBJ1-1; D is perhaps TRBD1 (6 bases). V shed 5 bases and J shed 14 bases, with 22 bases lying between them. The CDR3 length is 13 residues. Germline loops: CDR1 SGDLS, CDR2 YYNGEE. In nucleotides, the CDR3 is TGTGCCAGCAGTGGAACGGACAGAGGGGGTCAGTTCTTT. It yields the protein CASSGTDRGGQFF. Combining the CDR3 with reference TRBV9 and TRBJ1-1 gives the whole variable domain DSGVTQTPKHLITATGQRVTLRCSPRSGDLSVYWYQQSLDQGLQFLIQYYNGEERAKGNILERFSAQQFPDLHSELNLSSLELGDSALYFCASSGTDRGGQFFGQGTRLTVV.

CDR3 residues: CASSEGTAAGNTIYF. CDR3 coding DNA: TGCGCCAGCAGTGAAGGGACAGCTGCTGGAAACACCATATATTTT. The chain couples TRBV5-1 to TRBJ1-3; 7 nucleotides align to TRBD1. Germline lookup yields CDR1 SGHRS and CDR2 YFSETQ. The CDR3 totals 15 residues. Unmatched junction bases numbered 7, after V lost 5 bases and J lost 2 bases.

The chain employs TRBV13 and TRBJ2-7; tentatively, D is TRBD1 or TRBD2 (5 bases each). This CDR3 is 13 amino acids long. V gave up 10 bases and J gave up 1 base, with 14 bases separating them. Germline assignment: CDR1 PRHDT and CDR2 FYEKMQ (reference sequence). The chain's CDR3 is CATSGGNSYEQYF. CDR3 DNA: TGTGCCACCTCTGGGGGTAATTCCTACGAGCAGTACTTC.

The J gene is TRBJ2-2, the V gene TRBV4-1, with 13 bases that match TRBD2. Germline V CDR1 and CDR2: MGHRA, YSYEKL. This CDR3 has 16 amino acids. V dropped 2 bases and J dropped 6; count of bases not matched to a gene: 3. CDR3 protein: CASSQPGLAGAGELFF. As DNA, the CDR3 is TGCGCCAGCAGCCAACCAGGACTAGCGGGAGCCGGGGAGCTGTTTTTT.

This chain joins TRBV28 and TRBJ2-5; either TRBD1 or TRBD2 may fit D (5 bases each). The V gene's germline CDR1 is MDHEN and CDR2 SYDVKM. Trimming took off 4 bases at V and 3 bases at J, with 12 bases between the two ends. CDR3 length: 14 residues. CDR3 bases: TGTGCCAGCAGTTCTCTCGGGACGGAAGAGACCCAGTACTTC. As protein: CASSSLGTEETQYF.

This clonotype is a singleton in its sample. The chain uses TRBV19 and TRBJ2-7; TRBD1 might be the D (5 bases). The germline V and J ends were trimmed by 5 bases and 1 base, with 12 bases remaining between them. The CDR3 sequence is 14 residues long. Germline CDR1 LNHDA, CDR2 SQIVND (reference sequence). The DNA for the CDR3 is TGTGCCAGTAGTTATGGACAAAGGTCCTACGAGCAGTACTTC. Translating it yields CASSYGQRSYEQYF.

V is TRBV29-1 and J is TRBJ2-1, with 7 positions matching TRBD2. Germline V gives CDR1 SQVTM, CDR2 ANQGSEA. The CDR3 is 10 residues long. V lost 4 bases, J lost 15 bases, and 6 bases stayed unmatched. The CDR3 here is CSVVVGEGFF. CDR3 nucleotide sequence: TGCAGCGTTGTGGTGGGGGAGGGGTTCTTC.

The genes are TRBV11-3 and TRBJ2-7; D might be TRBD1 (6 bases). Germline lookup yields CDR1 SGHNT and CDR2 YENEEA. Trimming stripped 4 bases from V and 4 bases from J, with 17 bases between. This CDR3 comprises 15 residues. CDR3 region: CASSSPIRGVYEQYF. In DNA form, the CDR3 reads TGTGCCAGCAGCTCCCCGATCAGGGGCGTATACGAGCAGTACTTC.

The chain couples TRBV20-1 to TRBJ2-7; TRBD1 matches at 11 bases. Germline CDR1 reads DFQATT; CDR2 reads SNEGSKA (reference sequence). CDR3 size: 15 residues. V lost 1 base and J lost 4; bases outside the gene matches: 6. The CDR3 region is CSARGVGQGDYEQYF. The CDR3 DNA reads as TGCAGTGCTAGAGGGGTGGGACAGGGGGATTACGAGCAGTACTTC.

The genes are TRBV4-3 and TRBJ2-1; D is possibly TRBD1 or TRBD2 (6 bases each). Germline CDR1 LGHNA, CDR2 YSLEER. Trimming shortened V by 5 bases and J by 9 bases, and 20 bases separated the two germline ends. There are 15 residues in the CDR3. The CDR3 bases are TGCGCCAGCAGCTGGGACGTGGGGGGCACAAGTGAGCAGTTCTTC. Protein product: CASSWDVGGTSEQFF.

This rearrangement joins TRBV27 to TRBJ2-2; D tentatively fits TRBD1 or TRBD2 (5 bases each). Germline V gene lookup returns CDR1 MNHEY and CDR2 SMNVEV (reference sequence). The CDR3 contains 13 residues. The ends were cut back, 8 bases at V and 2 bases at J, with 9 bases in the middle. Here the CDR3 reads CASRDLNTGELFF. The CDR3 region has the DNA TGTGCCAGCCGGGACCTCAACACCGGGGAGCTGTTTTTT.

This clonotype was counted a few times. This chain connects TRBV4-3 to TRBJ2-7; D ambiguous. Trimming cost V 1 base and J 0 bases, with 13 bases left between them. This CDR3 comprises 16 residues. CDR1 is LGHNA and CDR2 is YSLEER in the germline V gene. CDR3 DNA sequence: TGCGCCAGCAGCCAAGGCTTGGCAGGTAGCTCCTACGAGCAGTACTTC. This codes for CASSQGLAGSSYEQYF.

J is TRBJ2-5 and V is TRBV9; tentative D call: TRBD2 (5 bases). The CDR3 extends over 15 amino acids. CDR1 SGDLS and CDR2 YYNGEE come from the germline V gene. The germline V and J ends were trimmed by 3 bases and 1 base, with 13 bases remaining between them. CDR3 nucleotide sequence: TGTGCCAGCAGCGCCGAGGAGAGGGTCCAAGAGACCCAGTACTTC. Translation: CASSAEERVQETQYF.

The V and J genes are TRBV30 and TRBJ2-7, with D uncertain. Germline V gene sequence: CDR1 GTSNPN, CDR2 SVGIG (reference sequence). V gave up 4 bases and J gave up 0 bases, with 7 bases separating them. The CDR3 loop spans 12 amino acids. In nucleotides, the CDR3 is TGTGCCTGGACTCCGGACTCCTACGAGCAGTACTTC. This sequence encodes CAWTPDSYEQYF.

Written as DNA, the CDR3 is TGTGCCAGCACCGCTAGAAAAGGGAACGTAAACACCATATATTTT. Encoded protein: CASTARKGNVNTIYF. The J gene is TRBJ1-3, the V gene TRBV2, with D uncertain. Germline-derived CDR1 and CDR2 are SNHLY and FYNNEI. The germline V and J ends were trimmed by 7 bases and 6 bases, with 19 bases remaining between them. The CDR3 is 15 residues long.

The chain has TRBV20-1 and TRBJ2-2; 16 bases fit TRBD2. Germline V gives CDR1 DFQATT, CDR2 SNEGSKA (reference sequence). This CDR3 has 18 residues. V lost 1 base to trimming and J lost 5 bases; unmatched junction nucleotides: 7. The CDR3 sequence is CSARGTGTSGGVTGELFF. The CDR3, as DNA: TGCAGTGCTAGAGGAACCGGGACTAGCGGGGGGGTGACCGGGGAGCTGTTTTTT.